Presented here are 13 T cell receptor beta chains from one specimen sequenced in a study of tumor and adjacent non-tumor tissue in lung cancer. TCRbeta libraries were built with three rounds of nested PCR, modified from ARM-PCR. From the multiplex PCR reads, TCRdb called clonotypes with MiXCR, one entry per CDR3 protein. The data show some 80,000 distinct CDR3 sequences, roughly 80% seen once. RNA was extracted from bulk tissue without any cell sorting. Distant lung tissue was collected more than 3 cm away from the tumor edge. The sample taken for sequencing was distant non-tumor lung tissue. Receptors were obtained from a man aged 55 to 69 with non-small cell lung cancer.

Concerning this clonotype itself: A junction boundary mismatches the germline segment, possibly from a read error. This rearrangement joins TRBV11-3 to TRBJ2-5; 7 nucleotides align to TRBD2. Per the germline V gene, CDR1 is SGHNT and CDR2 is YENEEA. The CDR3 covers 17 residues. The CDR3 bases are TGTGCCAGTAGCTTTGGGTCCAGCGGGGCGTCCCAAGAGACCCAGTACTTC. Its protein product is CASSFGSSGASQETQYF.

For this clonotype: Without the conserved terminal phenylalanine or tryptophan, this CDR3 likely stems from a read error. Because the CDR3's place on the DNA is in doubt, the DNA is left out and the CDR3 is given as listed by TCRdb. This sequence joins TRBV6-2 or TRBV6-3 and TRBJ2-7; the table gives TRBD2 as D, unverified against the DNA. A total of 14 residues make up the CDR3, ends included. CDR1 and CDR2 from the germline V gene are MNHEY and SVGEGT. Here the CDR3 reads CASSSPLASYERYL.

This clonotype was recorded a few times. V gene TRBV5-1 combines with J gene TRBJ1-1; 7 nucleotides agree with TRBD1. The V gene's germline CDR1 is SGHRS and CDR2 YFSETQ. Losses at the gene ends were 5 bases for V and 12 bases for J; bases not matched to a gene: 7. The length of the CDR3 is 11 residues. The CDR3 DNA reads TGCGCCAGCAGGTTCGGGACAGAAACTTTCTTT. It yields the protein CASRFGTETFF. Using reference TRBV5-1 and TRBJ1-1 for the parts outside the CDR3, the full variable domain is KAGVTQTPRYLIKTRGQQVTLSCSPISGHRSVSWYQQTPGQGLQFLFEYFSETQRNKGNFPGRFSGRQFSNSRSEMNVSTLELGDSALYLCASRFGTETFFGQGTRLTVV.

Of note for this clonotype: Mismatch with germline at one junction end may stem from a read error. The chain joins TRBV20-1 to TRBJ2-1; D is perhaps TRBD2 (6 bases). The CDR3 extends over 15 amino acids. Germline CDR1 is DFQATT and CDR2 is SNEGSKA (reference sequence). The DNA of the CDR3 is TGCGGTGCTAAGTTGTCTAGCGTTGCCTACAATGAGCAGTTCTTC. Translation gives CGAKLSSVAYNEQFF.

This clonotype occurred a few times. The chain links TRBV6-5 to TRBJ2-6; 12 bases are a match to TRBD1. The CDR3 has 17 amino acids. Germline values: CDR1 MNHEY, CDR2 SVGAGI. V trimming: 4 bases; J trimming: 16 bases; junction bases outside the gene matches: 17. CDR3 nucleotides: TGTGCCAGCAGTTTCGGGACAGGGGGCTCTGGGACCAATGTTCTGACTTTC. It translates to CASSFGTGGSGTNVLTF.

In regard to this clonotype: Its ends do not fully match the called genes, so a read error is possible. This chain joins TRBV5-1 and TRBJ1-1, with a possible D match to TRBD1 (6 bases). The CDR3 is 16 amino acids. In germline, CDR1 is SGHRS, CDR2 YFSETQ. CDR3 in DNA: TGCGCTAGCAGCGCGGACCCGGGGGCGCAGAACACTGAAGCTTTCTTT. This gives the protein CASSADPGAQNTEAFF.

This clonotype was seen ten or more times. V is TRBV28 and J is TRBJ2-7, with 7 bases matching TRBD2. V lost 5 bases to trimming and J lost 6 bases; unmatched junction nucleotides: 13. There are 15 residues in the CDR3. In germline, CDR1 is MDHEN, CDR2 SYDVKM. Here the CDR3 reads CASSTPGGGLGEQYF. The CDR3 DNA reads TGTGCCAGCAGTACCCCCGGCGGGGGATTGGGCGAGCAGTACTTC.

Turning to this clonotype: At one end, the junction sequence differs from germline, possibly due to a read error. The gene calls are TRBV4-1 and TRBJ2-3; either TRBD1 or TRBD2 may supply D (5 bases each). There are 15 residues in the CDR3. Germline-derived CDR1 and CDR2 are MGHRA and YSYEKL. Here the CDR3 DNA reads TGCACCAGCAGCCAACCGTTAGAGGGGCTGGGTACGCGATATTTT. Protein: CTSSQPLEGLGTRYF.

This clonotype was seen repeatedly, ten times or more. The genes are TRBV5-6 and TRBJ2-7; D not certain. V lost 6 bases to trimming and J lost 0 bases, with 13 bases between them. Germline lookup yields CDR1 SGHDT and CDR2 YYEEEE. The CDR3 totals 14 residues. CDR3 bases: TGTGCCAGCACCGCGAACCCAAGCTCCTACGAGCAGTACTTC. It specifies CASTANPSSYEQYF.

This chain joins TRBV11-2 and TRBJ2-5; D is possibly TRBD2 (7 bases). There are 16 residues in the CDR3. Germline assignment: CDR1 SGHAT and CDR2 FQNNGV. CDR3 nucleotide sequence: TGTGCTAGCTGTCCCACAATGGGGGGGCCAAAGGAGACCCAGTACTTC. Encoded protein: CASCPTMGGPKETQYF.

Regarding this clonotype: The junction departs from the called germline gene at one end, perhaps through a read error. The chain employs TRBV12-3 or TRBV12-4 and TRBJ2-1; D tentatively reads TRBD1 or TRBD2 (5 bases each). The CDR3 consists of 14 residues. CDR3 sequence: CASSQRGGYNEQFF. CDR3 in DNA: TGTGCCAGCAGCCAGAGGGGCGGCTACAATGAGCAATTCTTC.

The chain joins TRBV28 to TRBJ2-3; 13 bases agree with TRBD2. CDR1 MDHEN and CDR2 SYDVKM come from the germline V gene. The CDR3 consists of 18 residues. V lost 5 bases and J lost 8; bases outside the gene matches: 16. Here the CDR3 reads CASSGKDRLAGGRGTQYF. The CDR3, as DNA: TGTGCCAGCAGTGGAAAAGACCGACTAGCGGGGGGCAGAGGTACGCAGTATTTT. The complete variable domain, with remaining parts taken from reference TRBV28 and TRBJ2-3, reads DVKVTQSSRYLVKRTGEKVFLECVQDMDHENMFWYRQDPGLGLRLIYFSYDVKMKEKGDIPEGYSVSREKKERFSLILESASTNQTSMYLCASSGKDRLAGGRGTQYFGPGTRLTVL.

A remark on this clonotype: Compared with germline, one end of the junction differs, possibly owing to a read error. The V and J genes are TRBV20-1 and TRBJ2-7; 9 bases match TRBD1. CDR1 and CDR2 (germline): DFQATT, SNEGSKA (reference sequence). The CDR3 length is 13 residues. Written as DNA, the CDR3 is TGCACTGCTAGAGAGGGGACAGGGAAAGAGCAGTACTTC. Translated: CTAREGTGKEQYF.